This TCR beta chain appears in the sequencing data of a study of blood T cell repertoires in COVID-19. The overall study: The analysed material was cDNA or gDNA that came from T cells, B-cell-depleted T cells, or PBMCs.

Germline assignment: CDR1 KGHSH and CDR2 LQKENI. The CDR3 is 15 amino acids. V gave up 5 bases and J gave up 4 bases; unmatched junction bases: 8. Using immunoSEQ multiplex PCR, the repertoire was profiled, and TCRdb retains in-frame clones only, with some absent. The table has over 130,000 clones, about 74% seen once. This chain connects TRBV18 to TRBJ2-1; TRBD2 matches at 7 bases. The source material was peripheral blood. The source is a man in his fifties or sixties with acute or convalescent COVID-19. CDR3 in amino acids: CASSKIAGEYNEQFF. CDR3 nucleotide sequence: TGTGCCAGCTCAAAAATTGCGGGGGAGTACAATGAGCAGTTCTTC.